This T cell receptor (beta chain) was recorded in a study of blood T cell repertoires in COVID-19. This clone has a handful of counts. Germline CDR1 is MRHNA and CDR2 is SNTAGT. V shed 0 bases and J 8 bases; nucleotides not matched to a gene: 1. The CDR3 is made up of 13 amino acids. TCRdb keeps only in-frame clones here, not all; method: immunoSEQ multiplex PCR. The sample includes roughly 700,000 clones, approximately 90% seen only once; the top ten take over 0.2%. This TCR was sampled from a woman between 18 and 29 years old with acute or convalescent COVID-19. The source material was peripheral blood. The V gene is TRBV6-4, the J gene TRBJ1-2; TRBD1 matches 9 bases. For the CDR3, the DNA is TGTGCCAGCAGTGACTCCACAGGGGGCGGCTACACCTTC. It specifies CASSDSTGGGYTF.